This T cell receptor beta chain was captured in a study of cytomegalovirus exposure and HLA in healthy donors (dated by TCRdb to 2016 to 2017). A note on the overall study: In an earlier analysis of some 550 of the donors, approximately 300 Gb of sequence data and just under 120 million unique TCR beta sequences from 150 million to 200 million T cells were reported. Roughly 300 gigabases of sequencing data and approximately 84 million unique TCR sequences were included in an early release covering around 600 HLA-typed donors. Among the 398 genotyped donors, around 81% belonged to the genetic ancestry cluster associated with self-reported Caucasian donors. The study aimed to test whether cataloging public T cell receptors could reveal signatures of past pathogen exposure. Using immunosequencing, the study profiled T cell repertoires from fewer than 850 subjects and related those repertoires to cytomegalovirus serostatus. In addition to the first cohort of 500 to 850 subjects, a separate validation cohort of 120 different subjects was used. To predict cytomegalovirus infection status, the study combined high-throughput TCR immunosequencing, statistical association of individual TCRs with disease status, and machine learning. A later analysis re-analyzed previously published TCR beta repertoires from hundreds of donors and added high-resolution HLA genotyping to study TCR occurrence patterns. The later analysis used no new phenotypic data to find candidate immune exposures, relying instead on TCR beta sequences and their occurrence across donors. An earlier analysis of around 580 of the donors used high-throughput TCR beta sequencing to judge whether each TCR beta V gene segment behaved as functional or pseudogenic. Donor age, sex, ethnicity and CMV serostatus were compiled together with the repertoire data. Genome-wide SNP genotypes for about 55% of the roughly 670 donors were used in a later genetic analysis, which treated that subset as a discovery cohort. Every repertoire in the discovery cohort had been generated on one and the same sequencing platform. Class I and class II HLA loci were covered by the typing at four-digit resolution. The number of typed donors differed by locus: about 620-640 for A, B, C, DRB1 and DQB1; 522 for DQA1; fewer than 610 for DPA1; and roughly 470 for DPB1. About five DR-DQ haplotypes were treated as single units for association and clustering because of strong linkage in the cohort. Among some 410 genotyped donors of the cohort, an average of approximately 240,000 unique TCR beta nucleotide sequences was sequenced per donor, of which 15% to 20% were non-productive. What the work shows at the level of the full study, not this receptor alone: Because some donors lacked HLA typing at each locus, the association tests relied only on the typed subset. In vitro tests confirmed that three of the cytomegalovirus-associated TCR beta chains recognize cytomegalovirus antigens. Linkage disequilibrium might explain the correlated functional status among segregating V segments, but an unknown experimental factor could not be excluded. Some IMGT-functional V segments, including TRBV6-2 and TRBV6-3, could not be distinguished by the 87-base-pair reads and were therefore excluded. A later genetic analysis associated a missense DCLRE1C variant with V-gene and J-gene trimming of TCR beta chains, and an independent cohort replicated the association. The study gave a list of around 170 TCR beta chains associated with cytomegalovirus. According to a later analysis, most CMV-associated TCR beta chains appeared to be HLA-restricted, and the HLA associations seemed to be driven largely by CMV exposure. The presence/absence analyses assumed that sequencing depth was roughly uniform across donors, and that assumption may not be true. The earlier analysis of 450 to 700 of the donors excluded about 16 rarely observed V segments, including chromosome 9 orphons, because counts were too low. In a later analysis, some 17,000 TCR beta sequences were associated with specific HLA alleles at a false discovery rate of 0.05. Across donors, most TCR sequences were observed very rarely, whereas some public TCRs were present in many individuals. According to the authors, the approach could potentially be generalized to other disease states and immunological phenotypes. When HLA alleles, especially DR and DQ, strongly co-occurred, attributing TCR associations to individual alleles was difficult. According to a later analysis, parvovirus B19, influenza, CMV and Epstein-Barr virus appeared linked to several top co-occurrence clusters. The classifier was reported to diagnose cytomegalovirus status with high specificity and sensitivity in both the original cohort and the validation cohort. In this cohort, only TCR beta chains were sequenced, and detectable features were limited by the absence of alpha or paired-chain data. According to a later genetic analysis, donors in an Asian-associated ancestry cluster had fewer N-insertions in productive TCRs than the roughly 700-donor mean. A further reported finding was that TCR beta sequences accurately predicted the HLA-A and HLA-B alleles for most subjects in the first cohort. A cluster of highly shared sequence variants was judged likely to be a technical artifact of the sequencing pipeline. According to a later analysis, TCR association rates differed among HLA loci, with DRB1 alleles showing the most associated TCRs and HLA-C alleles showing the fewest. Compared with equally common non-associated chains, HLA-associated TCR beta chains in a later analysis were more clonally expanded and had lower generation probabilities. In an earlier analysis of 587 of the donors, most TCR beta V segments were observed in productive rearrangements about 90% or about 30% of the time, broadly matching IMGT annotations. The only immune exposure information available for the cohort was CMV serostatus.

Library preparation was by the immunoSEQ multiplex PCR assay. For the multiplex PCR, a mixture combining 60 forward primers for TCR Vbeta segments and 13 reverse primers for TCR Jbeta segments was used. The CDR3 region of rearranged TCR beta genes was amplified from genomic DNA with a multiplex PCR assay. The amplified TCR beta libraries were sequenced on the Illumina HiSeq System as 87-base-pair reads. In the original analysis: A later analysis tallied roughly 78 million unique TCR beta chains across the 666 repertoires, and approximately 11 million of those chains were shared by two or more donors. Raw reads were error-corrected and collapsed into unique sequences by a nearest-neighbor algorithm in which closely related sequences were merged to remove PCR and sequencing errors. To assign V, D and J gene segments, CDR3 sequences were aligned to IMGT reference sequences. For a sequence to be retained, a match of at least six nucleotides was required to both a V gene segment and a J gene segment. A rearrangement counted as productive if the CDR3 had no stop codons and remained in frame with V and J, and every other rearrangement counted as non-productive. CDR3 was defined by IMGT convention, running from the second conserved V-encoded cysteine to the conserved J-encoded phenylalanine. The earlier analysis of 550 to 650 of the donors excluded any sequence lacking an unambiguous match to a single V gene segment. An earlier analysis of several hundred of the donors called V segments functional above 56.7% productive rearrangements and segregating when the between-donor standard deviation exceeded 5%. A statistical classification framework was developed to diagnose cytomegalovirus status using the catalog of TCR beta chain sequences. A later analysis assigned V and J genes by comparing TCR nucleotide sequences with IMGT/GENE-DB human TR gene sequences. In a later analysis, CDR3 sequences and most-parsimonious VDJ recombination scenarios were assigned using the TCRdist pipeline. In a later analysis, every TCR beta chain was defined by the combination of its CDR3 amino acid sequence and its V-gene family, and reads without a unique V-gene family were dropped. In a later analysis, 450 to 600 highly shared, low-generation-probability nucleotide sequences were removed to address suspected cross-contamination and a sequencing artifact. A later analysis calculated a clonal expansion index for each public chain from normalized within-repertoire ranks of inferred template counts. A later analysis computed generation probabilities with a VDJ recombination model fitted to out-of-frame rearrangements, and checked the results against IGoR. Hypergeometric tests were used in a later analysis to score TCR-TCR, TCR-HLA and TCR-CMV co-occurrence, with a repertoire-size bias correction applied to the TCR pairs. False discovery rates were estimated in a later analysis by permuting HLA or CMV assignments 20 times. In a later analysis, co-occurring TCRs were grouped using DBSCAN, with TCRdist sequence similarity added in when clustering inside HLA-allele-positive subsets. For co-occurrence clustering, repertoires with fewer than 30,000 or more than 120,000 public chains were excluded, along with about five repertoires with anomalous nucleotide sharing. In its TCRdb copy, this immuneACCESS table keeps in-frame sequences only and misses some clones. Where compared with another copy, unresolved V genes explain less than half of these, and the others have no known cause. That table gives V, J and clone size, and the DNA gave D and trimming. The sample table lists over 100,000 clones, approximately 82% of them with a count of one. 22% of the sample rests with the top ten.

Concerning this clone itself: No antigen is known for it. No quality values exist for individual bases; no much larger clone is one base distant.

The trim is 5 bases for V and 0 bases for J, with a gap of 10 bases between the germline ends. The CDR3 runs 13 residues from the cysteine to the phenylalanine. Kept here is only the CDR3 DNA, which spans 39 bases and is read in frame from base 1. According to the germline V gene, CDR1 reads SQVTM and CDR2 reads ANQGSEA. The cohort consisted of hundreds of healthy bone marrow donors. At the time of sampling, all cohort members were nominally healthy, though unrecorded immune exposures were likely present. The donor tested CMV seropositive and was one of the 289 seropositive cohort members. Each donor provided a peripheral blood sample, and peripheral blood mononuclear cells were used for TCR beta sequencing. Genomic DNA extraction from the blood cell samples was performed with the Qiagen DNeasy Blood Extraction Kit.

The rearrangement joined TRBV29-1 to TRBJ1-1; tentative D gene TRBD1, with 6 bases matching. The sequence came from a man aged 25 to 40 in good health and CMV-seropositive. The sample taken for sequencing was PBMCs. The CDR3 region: CSVRTDMNTEAFF. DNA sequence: TGCAGCGTTCGGACAGATATGAACACTGAAGCTTTCTTT.